Listed here are 10 T cell receptor beta chains from one sample, sequenced in a study of cytomegalovirus exposure and HLA in healthy donors. The PCR had 60 Vbeta and 13 Jbeta primers. Clones were read by immunoSEQ multiplex PCR, and TCRdb kept only the in-frame ones, dropping some. The table has 180,000 or so clones, roughly 80% seen once. The sample taken for sequencing was PBMCs. These receptors originate from a woman between 18 and 30 years old in good health and CMV-seronegative.

The chain links TRBV19 to TRBJ1-5; D possibly corresponds to TRBD1 (6 bases). This CDR3 contains 16 residues. Germline CDR1 reads LNHDA; CDR2 reads SQIVND (reference sequence). V was cut by 4 bases and J by 1 base, with 14 bases left in between. The CDR3 bases are TGTGCCAGTAGTAGGAGGACAGCGGGGAGCAATCAGCCCCAGCATTTT. Amino acid sequence: CASSRRTAGSNQPQHF.

The genes are TRBV28 and TRBJ1-2, with D tentatively TRBD1 (5 bases). Germline lookup yields CDR1 MDHEN and CDR2 SYDVKM. There are 16 residues in the CDR3. Trimming removed 6 bases at V and 7 bases at J, with 24 bases between. This chain's CDR3 is CASSPTRDWEIGGYTF. CDR3 nucleotides: TGTGCCAGCAGCCCCACACGGGACTGGGAAATTGGTGGCTACACCTTC.

The CDR3 region is CASSQEGQVGTEAFF. CDR3 in DNA: TGTGCCAGCAGCCAAGAAGGACAGGTAGGAACTGAAGCTTTCTTT. The V and J genes are TRBV4-2 and TRBJ1-1; 7 bases agree with TRBD1. V shed 0 bases and J 5 bases; nucleotides not matched to a gene: 6. Germline CDR1 is LGHNA and CDR2 is YNFKEQ. This CDR3 comprises 15 residues.

The DNA of the CDR3 is TGTGCCAGCAGCTCCCGCGAAGGTCCTAGCGGGAGGTACGAGCAGTACTTC. It codes for CASSSREGPSGRYEQYF. J is TRBJ2-7 and V is TRBV7-8, with 11 bases lining up with TRBD2. Germline V lookup: CDR1 SGHVS, CDR2 FQNEAQ. This CDR3 spans 17 amino acids. J lost 4 bases, V lost 4 bases, and 12 bases had no gene match. The full variable domain, with the rest looked up from reference TRBV7-8 and TRBJ2-7, is GAGVSQSPRYKVAKRGQDVALRCDPISGHVSLFWYQQALGQGPEFLTYFQNEAQLDKSGLPSDRFFAERPEGSVSTLKIQRTQQEDSAVYLCASSSREGPSGRYEQYFGPGTRLTVT.

The J gene is TRBJ1-4, the V gene TRBV20-1; 7 bases map to TRBD1. CDR1 and CDR2 from the germline V gene are DFQATT and SNEGSKA (reference sequence). V lost 6 bases to trimming and J lost 8 bases; unmatched junction nucleotides: 3. CDR3 length: 11 residues. CDR3 bases: TGCAGTGCCCAGACAGGGGAAAAACTGTTTTTT. Translation: CSAQTGEKLFF.

The chain links TRBV2 to TRBJ2-5; 9 bases fit TRBD2. CDR3 length: 15 residues. The V segment lost 8 bases and the J segment 0 bases; nucleotides outside the gene matches: 7. Germline loops: CDR1 SNHLY, CDR2 FYNNEI. The CDR3 sequence is CASGRRTSDQETQYF. DNA of the CDR3: TGTGCCAGCGGGAGGAGGACTAGCGACCAAGAGACCCAGTACTTC.

The chain's CDR3 is CASSLDWSSYEQYF. CDR3 sequence (DNA): TGTGCCAGCAGCTTAGATTGGAGCTCCTACGAGCAGTACTTC. This chain links TRBV11-2 with TRBJ2-7; D call uncertain. Germline assignment: CDR1 SGHAT and CDR2 FQNNGV. The V end lost 0 bases, the J end lost 0 bases, and 6 bases lay between the germline ends. The CDR3 runs to 14 residues.

V gene TRBV10-3 combines with J gene TRBJ2-1; 7 bases line up with TRBD2. Germline lookup yields CDR1 ENHRY and CDR2 SYGVKD. The CDR3 has 14 amino acids. With V trimmed by 2 bases and J by 8 bases, 6 bases remained unmatched. The CDR3 nucleotides are TGTGCCATCAGTGAGGGCGGGAGTACCGATGAGCAGTTCTTC. Its translation is CAISEGGSTDEQFF.

The chain is built from TRBV4-2 and TRBJ2-1, with 10 bases aligning to TRBD2. The ends lost 0 bases at V and 0 bases at J; junction bases unmatched: 5. The CDR3 spans 18 residues. Germline CDR1 reads LGHNA; CDR2 reads YNFKEQ. CDR3 in DNA: TGTGCCAGCAGCCAAGAAATTCGGACTAGCGGCTCCTACAATGAGCAGTTCTTC. Amino acid sequence: CASSQEIRTSGSYNEQFF.

J is TRBJ2-7 and V is TRBV30; 15 nucleotides line up with TRBD2. CDR3 size: 15 residues. V shed 6 bases and J 5 bases; nucleotides not matched to a gene: 8. CDR1 and CDR2 from the germline V gene are GTSNPN and SVGIG (reference sequence). In nucleotides, the CDR3 is TGTGCCTGTTCCGGGACTAGCGGGAGGTGGGACGAGCAGTACTTC. As protein: CACSGTSGRWDEQYF.